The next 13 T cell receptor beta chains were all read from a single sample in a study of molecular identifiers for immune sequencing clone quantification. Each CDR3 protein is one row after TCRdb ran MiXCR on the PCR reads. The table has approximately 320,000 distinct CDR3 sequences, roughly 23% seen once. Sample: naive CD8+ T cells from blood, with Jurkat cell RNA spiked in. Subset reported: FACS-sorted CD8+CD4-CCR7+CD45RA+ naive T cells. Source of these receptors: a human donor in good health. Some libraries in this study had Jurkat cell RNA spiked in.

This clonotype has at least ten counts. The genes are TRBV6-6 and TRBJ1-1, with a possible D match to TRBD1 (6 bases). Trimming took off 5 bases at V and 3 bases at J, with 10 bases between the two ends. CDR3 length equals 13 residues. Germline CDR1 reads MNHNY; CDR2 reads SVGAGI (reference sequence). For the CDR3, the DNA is TGTGCCAGCAGTACCTACAGGGACACTGAAGCTTTCTTT. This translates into CASSTYRDTEAFF.

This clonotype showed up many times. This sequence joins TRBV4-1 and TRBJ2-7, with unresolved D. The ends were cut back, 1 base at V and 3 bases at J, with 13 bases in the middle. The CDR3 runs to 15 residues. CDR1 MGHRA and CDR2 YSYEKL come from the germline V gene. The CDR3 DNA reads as TGCGCCAGCAGCCAAGTATCTTCCTCTTTCTACGAGCAGTACTTC. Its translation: CASSQVSSSFYEQYF.

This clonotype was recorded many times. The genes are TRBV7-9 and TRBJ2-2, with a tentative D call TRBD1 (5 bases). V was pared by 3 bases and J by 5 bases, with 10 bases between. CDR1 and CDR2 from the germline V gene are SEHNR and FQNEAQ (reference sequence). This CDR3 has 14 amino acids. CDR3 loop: CASSFTAGTGELFF. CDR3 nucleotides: TGTGCCAGCAGCTTTACGGCAGGGACCGGGGAGCTGTTTTTT.

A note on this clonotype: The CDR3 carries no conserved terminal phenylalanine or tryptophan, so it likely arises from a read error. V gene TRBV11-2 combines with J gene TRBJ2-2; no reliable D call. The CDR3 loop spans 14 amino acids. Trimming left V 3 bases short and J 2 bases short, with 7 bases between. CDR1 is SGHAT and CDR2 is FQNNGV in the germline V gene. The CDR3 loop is CASSFGPNTGELFL. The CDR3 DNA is TGTGCCAGCAGCTTCGGACCCAACACCGGGGAGCTGTTTCTT.

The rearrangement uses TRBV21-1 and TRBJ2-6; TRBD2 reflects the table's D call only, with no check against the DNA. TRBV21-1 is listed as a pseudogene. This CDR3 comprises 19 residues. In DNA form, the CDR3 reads TGTGCCAGCAGCAACGTACCGGGGGCAGGGCCCTCTGGGGCCAACGTCCTGACTTTC. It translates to CASSNVPGAGPSGANVLTF.

CDR3 DNA: TGTGCCAGCAGCTTAGCGCCGGATTCACCCCTCCACTTT. This sequence encodes CASSLAPDSPLHF. This chain links TRBV7-6 with TRBJ1-6, with D unclear. Germline CDR1 SGHVS, CDR2 FNYEAQ. Trimming pared 0 bases from V and 8 bases from J, leaving 5 bases between. CDR3 size: 13 residues.

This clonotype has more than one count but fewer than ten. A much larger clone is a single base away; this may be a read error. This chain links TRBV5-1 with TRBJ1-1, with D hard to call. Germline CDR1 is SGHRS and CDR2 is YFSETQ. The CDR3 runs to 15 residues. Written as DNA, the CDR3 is TGCGCCAGCAGCTTGGATTGGGGAATGAACACTGAAGCTGTCTTT. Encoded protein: CASSLDWGMNTEAVF.

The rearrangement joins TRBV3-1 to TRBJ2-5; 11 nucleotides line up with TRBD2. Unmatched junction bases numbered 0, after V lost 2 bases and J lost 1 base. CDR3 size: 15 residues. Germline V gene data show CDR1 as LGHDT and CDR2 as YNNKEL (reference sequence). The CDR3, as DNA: TGTGCCAGCAGCCAACTAGCGGGGGGCCAAGAGACCCAGTACTTC. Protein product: CASSQLAGGQETQYF.

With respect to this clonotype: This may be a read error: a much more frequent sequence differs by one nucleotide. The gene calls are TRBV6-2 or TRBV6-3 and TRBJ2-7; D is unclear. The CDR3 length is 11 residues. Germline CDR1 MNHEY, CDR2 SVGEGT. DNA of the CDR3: TGTGCCAGCAGCCGGGTCTACGAGCAGTGCTTC. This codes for CASSRVYEQCF.

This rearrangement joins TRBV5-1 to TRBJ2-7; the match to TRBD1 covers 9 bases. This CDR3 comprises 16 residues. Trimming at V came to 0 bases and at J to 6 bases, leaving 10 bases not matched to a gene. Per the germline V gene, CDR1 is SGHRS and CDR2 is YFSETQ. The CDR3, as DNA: TGCGCCAGCAGCTTGGGTCCCGGGACAGGGATCCTCGAGCAGTACTTC. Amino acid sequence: CASSLGPGTGILEQYF. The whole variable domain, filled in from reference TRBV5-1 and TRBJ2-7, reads KAGVTQTPRYLIKTRGQQVTLSCSPISGHRSVSWYQQTPGQGLQFLFEYFSETQRNKGNFPGRFSGRQFSNSRSEMNVSTLELGDSALYLCASSLGPGTGILEQYFGPGTRLTVT.

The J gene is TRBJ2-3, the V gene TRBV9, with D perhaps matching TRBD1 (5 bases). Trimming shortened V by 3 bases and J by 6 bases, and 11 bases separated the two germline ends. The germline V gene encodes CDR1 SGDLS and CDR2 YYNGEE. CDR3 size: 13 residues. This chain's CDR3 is CASSGAGSDTQYF. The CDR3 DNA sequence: TGTGCCAGCAGCGGGGCAGGGTCGGATACGCAGTATTTT.

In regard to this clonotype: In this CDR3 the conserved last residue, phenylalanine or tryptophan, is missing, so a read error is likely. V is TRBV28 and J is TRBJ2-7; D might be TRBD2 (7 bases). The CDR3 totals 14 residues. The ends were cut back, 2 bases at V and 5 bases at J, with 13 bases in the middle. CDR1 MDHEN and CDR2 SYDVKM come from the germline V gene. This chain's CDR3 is CASSLRGGRDEQYL. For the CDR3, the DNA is TGTGCCAGCAGTTTAAGGGGGGGCCGGGACGAGCAGTACCTC.

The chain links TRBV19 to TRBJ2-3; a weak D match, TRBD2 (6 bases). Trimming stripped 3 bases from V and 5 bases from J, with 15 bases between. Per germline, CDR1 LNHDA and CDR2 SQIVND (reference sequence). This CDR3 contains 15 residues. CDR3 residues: CASSIDGRHEDTQYF. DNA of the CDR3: TGTGCCAGTAGTATTGACGGGAGACATGAAGATACGCAGTATTTT.